One T cell receptor (beta chain) is described in this entry. The data originate from a study of CD8+ T cells in alopecia areata. cDNA reverse transcribed from extracted RNA served as the sequencing template. The table came from immunoSEQ multiplex PCR; TCRdb's copy has only in-frame clones and leaves some out. The sample lists 65,000 to 100,000 clones; about 53% were seen once. From germline, CDR1 is SGHVS and CDR2 FNYEAQ. With 4 bases removed from V and 6 bases from J, the gap between germline ends came to 18 bases. The CDR3 covers 16 residues. The V gene is TRBV7-6, the J gene TRBJ2-2; D is perhaps TRBD2 (6 bases). The sequence derives from a human donor with alopecia areata. Sequenced material: NKG2D-high CD8+ T cells sorted from blood. The CDR3, as DNA: TGTGCCAGCAGCTCCTGGGACTCAGAAGCGTCCGGGGAGCTGTTTTTT. Encoded protein: CASSSWDSEASGELFF.